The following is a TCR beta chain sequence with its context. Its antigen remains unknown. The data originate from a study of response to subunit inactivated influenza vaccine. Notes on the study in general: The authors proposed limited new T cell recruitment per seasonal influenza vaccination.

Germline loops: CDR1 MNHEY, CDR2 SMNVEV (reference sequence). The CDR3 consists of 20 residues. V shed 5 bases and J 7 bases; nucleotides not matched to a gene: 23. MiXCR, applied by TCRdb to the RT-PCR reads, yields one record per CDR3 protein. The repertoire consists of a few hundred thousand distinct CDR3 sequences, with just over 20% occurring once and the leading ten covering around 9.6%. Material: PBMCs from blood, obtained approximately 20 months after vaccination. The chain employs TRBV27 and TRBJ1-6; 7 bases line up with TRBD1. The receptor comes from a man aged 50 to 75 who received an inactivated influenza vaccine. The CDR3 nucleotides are TGTGCCAGCAGTCTGTATGCCAAGAGACAGGGAGGGCTTCGGAATTCACCCCTCCACTTT. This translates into CASSLYAKRQGGLRNSPLHF.